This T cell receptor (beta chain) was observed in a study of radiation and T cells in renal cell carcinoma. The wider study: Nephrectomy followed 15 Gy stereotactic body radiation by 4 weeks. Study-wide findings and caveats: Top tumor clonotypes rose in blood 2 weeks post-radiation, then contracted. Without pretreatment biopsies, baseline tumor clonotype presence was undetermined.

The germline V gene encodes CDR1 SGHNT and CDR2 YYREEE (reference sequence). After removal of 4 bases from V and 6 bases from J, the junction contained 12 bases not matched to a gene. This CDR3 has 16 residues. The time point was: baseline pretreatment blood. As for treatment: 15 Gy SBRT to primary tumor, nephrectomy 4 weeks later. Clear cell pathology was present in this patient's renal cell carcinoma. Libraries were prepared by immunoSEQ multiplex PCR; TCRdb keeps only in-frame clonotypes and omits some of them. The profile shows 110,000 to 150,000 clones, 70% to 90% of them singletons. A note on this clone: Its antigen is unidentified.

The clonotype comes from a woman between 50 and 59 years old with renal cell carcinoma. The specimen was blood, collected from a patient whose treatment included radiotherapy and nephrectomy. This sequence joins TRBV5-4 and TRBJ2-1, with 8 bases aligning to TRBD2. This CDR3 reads CASSLGPGLGANEQFF. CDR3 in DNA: TGTGCCAGCAGCCTGGGGCCGGGACTAGGGGCCAATGAGCAGTTCTTC.